Given below is one TCR beta chain in context. Its cognate antigen is unknown. The sample belongs to a study of OX40 agonist ivuxolimab in advanced cancers. Study-level information: Participants averaged roughly 60 years of age (range 23 to 79) and were approximately 81% male. Allowance was made for prior anti-PD-1, anti-PD-L1 or anti-CTLA-4 therapy, and 35% to 40% had some.

Germline V gene sequence: CDR1 MNHNS, CDR2 SASEGT. The V and J ends lost 8 bases and 3 bases respectively, with 14 bases between them. The CDR3 covers 13 residues. Clones were sequenced by immunoSEQ multiplex PCR, and TCRdb holds only the in-frame ones, with some missing. The sample has about 46,000 clones; approximately 88% are singletons. General study findings and limits: Expanded clones belonging to CD8+ T cells outnumbered, on average, those of CD4+.

The chain is built from TRBV6-1 and TRBJ2-7; D gene ambiguous. The sample consisted of CD4+ or CD8+ T cells sorted from blood, taken in a trial of the OX40 agonist ivuxolimab. The clonotype was recovered from an adult with an advanced solid tumor such as melanoma, head and neck, liver or kidney cancer. Here the CDR3 reads CASRRSDFYEQYF. DNA of the CDR3: TGTGCCAGCCGCAGATCGGATTTCTACGAGCAGTACTTC.